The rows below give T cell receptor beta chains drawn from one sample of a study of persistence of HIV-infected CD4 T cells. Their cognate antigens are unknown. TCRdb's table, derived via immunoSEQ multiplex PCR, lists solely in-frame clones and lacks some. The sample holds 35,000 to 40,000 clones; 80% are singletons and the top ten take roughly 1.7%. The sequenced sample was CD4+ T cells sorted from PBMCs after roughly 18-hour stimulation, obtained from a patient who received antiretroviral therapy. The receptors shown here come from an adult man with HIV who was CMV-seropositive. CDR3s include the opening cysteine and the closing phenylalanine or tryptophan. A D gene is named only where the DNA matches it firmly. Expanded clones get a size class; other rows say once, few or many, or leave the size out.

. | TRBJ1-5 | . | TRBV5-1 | TGCGCCAGCAGCCCAGGACAGAATAATCAGCCCCAGCATTTT | CASSPGQNNQPQHF
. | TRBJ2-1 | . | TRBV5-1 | TGCGCCAGCAGGCCCGACAGCGACAATGAGCAGTTCTTC | CASRPDSDNEQFF
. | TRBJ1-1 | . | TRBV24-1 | TGTGCCACCAGGCAGGGTATGAACACTGAAGCTTTCTTT | CATRQGMNTEAFF
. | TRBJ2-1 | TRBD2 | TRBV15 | TGTGCCACCAGCAGGCCAGCGGGATTTCACTCCTACAATGAGCAGTTCTTC | CATSRPAGFHSYNEQFF
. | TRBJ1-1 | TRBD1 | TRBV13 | TGTGCCAGCAGCCCAAAGGGACAGGGTGAAGCTTTCTTT | CASSPKGQGEAFF
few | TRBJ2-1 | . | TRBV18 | TGTGCCAGCTCACCACCTTTGGGGGACGGCTCCTACAATGAGCAGTTCTTC | CASSPPLGDGSYNEQFF
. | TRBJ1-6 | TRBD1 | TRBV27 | TGTGCCAGCAGTTTCCTGGGACAGGGGAAGAATTCACCCCTCCACTTT | CASSFLGQGKNSPLHF
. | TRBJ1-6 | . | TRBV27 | TGTGTCAGCAGTTTCGGACAGCCCTCCTTCTATAATTCACCCCTCCACTTT | CVSSFGQPSFYNSPLHF
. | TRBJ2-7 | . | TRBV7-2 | TGTGCCAGCAGCTTAGCGGGGGGGCCTTACGAGCAGTACTTC | CASSLAGGPYEQYF
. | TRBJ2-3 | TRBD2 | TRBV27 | TGTGCCAGCAGCCTAGCGGGGGGCACAGATACGCAGTATTTT | CASSLAGGTDTQYF
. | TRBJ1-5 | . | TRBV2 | TGTGCCAGCAGTGGACAGTCTTTAAATCAGCCCCAGCATTTT | CASSGQSLNQPQHF
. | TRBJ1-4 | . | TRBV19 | TGTGCCTCGCGGGACGGCTTTGAAAAACTGTTTTTT | CASRDGFEKLFF
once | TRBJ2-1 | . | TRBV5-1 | TGCGCCAGCAGCCCCCAGATGGGGGCGGGGGTCTACAATGAGCAGTTCTTC | CASSPQMGAGVYNEQFF
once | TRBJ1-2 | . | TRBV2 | TGTGCCAGCAGAGCGACAGGCGGAAGATATGGCTACACCTTC | CASRATGGRYGYTF
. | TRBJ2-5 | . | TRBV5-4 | TGTGCCAGCAGCTTGGATGGGGATGGGGAGACCCAGTACTTC | CASSLDGDGETQYF